The T cell receptor (beta chain) described here comes from a study of blood T cells in healthy people across ages. General study points: Strong correlation linked observed beta diversity and percent naive T cells.

V lost 2 bases to trimming and J lost 0 bases, with 11 bases between them. The CDR3 sequence is 15 residues long. CDR1 is KGHSH, CDR2 LQKENI, per germline. Primers used in a second PCR of roughly 7 to 12 cycles were a sample-barcoded 5' primer and a J-beta primer mix. MiXCR was run by TCRdb on the 5' RACE reads, yielding one entry per CDR3 protein. There are approximately 730,000 distinct CDR3 sequences in the sample; about 55% occur only once, and 41% lies in the top ten. This clonotype has a single count. The antigen remains unidentified. The gene calls are TRBV18 and TRBJ2-7; maybe TRBD2 (6 bases). What was sequenced was blood. The TCR originated in an older man in good health. CDR3 region: CASSPFGGGSYEQYF. In nucleotides, the CDR3 is TGTGCCAGCTCACCATTTGGGGGAGGCTCCTACGAGCAGTACTTC.